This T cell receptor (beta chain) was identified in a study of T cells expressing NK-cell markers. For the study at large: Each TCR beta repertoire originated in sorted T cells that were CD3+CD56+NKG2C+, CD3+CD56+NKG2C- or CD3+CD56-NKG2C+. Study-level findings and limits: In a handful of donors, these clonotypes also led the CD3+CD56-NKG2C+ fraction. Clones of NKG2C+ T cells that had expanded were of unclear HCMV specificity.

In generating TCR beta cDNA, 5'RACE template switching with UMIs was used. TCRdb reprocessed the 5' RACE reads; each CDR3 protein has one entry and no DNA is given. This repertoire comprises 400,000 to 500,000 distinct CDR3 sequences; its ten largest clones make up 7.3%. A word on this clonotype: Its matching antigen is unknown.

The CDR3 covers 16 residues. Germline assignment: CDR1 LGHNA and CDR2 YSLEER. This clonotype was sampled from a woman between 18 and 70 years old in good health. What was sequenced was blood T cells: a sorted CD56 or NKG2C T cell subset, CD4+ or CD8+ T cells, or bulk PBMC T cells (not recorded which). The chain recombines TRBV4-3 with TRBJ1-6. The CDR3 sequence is CASSQGGSAYNSPLHF.